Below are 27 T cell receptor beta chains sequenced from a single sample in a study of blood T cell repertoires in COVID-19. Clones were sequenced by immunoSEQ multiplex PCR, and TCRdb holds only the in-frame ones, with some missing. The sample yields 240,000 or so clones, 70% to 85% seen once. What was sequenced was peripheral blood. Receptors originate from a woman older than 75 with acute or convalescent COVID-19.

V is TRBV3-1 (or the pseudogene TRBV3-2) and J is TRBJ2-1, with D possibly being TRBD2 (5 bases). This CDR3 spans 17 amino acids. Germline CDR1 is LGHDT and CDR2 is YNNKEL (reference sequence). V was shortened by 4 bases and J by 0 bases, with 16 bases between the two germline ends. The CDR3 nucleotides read TGTGCCAGCAGCCTTCATACGGGAATTAGCTCCTACAATGAGCAGTTCTTC. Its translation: CASSLHTGISSYNEQFF.

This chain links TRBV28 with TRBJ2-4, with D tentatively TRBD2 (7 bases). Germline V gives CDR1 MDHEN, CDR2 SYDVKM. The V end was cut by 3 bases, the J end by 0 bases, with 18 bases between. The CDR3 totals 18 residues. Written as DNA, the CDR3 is TGTGCCAGCAGTTTGAGGGGGGGCCTCGGGGCAGCCAAAAACATTCAGTACTTC. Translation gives CASSLRGGLGAAKNIQYF.

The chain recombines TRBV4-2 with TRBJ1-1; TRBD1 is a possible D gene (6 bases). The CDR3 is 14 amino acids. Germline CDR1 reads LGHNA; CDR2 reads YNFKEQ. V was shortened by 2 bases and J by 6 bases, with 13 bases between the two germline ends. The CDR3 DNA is TGTGCCAGCAGCCAATTACAGGGAGTTTCTGAAGCTTTCTTT. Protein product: CASSQLQGVSEAFF.

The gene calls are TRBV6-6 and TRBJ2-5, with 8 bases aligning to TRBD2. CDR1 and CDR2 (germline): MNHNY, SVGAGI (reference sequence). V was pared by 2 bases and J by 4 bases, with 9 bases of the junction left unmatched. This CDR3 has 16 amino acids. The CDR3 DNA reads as TGTGCCAGCAGTTACCGGGTCGGGGGGGCATCAGAGACCCAGTACTTC. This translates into CASSYRVGGASETQYF.

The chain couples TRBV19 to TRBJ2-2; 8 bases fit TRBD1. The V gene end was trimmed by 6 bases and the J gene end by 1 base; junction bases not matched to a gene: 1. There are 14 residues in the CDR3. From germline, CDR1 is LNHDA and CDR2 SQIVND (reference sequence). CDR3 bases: TGTGCCAGTAGCGACAGGGGGAACACCGGGGAGCTGTTTTTT. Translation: CASSDRGNTGELFF.

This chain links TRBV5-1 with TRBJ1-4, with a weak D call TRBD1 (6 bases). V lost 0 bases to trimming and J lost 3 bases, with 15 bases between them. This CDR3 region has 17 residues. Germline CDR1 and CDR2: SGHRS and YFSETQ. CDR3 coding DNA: TGCGCCAGCAGCTTGGATCCGACAGGCTCCTCTAATGAAAAACTGTTTTTT. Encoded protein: CASSLDPTGSSNEKLFF. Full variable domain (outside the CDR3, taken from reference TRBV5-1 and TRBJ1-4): KAGVTQTPRYLIKTRGQQVTLSCSPISGHRSVSWYQQTPGQGLQFLFEYFSETQRNKGNFPGRFSGRQFSNSRSEMNVSTLELGDSALYLCASSLDPTGSSNEKLFFGSGTQLSVL.

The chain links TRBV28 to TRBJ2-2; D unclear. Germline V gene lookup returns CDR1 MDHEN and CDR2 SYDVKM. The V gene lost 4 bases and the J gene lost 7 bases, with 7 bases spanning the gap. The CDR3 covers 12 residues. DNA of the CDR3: TGTGCCAGCAGTTCCTACGTCGGGGAGCTGTTTTTT. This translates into CASSSYVGELFF.

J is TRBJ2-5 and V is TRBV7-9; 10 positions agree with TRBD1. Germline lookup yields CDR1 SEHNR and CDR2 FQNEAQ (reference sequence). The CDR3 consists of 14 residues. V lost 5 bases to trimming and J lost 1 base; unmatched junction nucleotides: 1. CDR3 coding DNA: TGTGCCAGCAGCGGGGACAGGGGCCAAGAGACCCAGTACTTC. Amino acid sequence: CASSGDRGQETQYF.

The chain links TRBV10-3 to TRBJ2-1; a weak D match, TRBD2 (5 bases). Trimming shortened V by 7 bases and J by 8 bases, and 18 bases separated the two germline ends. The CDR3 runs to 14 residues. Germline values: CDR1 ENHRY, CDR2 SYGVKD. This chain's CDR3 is CAINRADGADEQFF. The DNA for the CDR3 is TGTGCCATCAACCGGGCCGACGGAGCGGATGAGCAGTTCTTC.

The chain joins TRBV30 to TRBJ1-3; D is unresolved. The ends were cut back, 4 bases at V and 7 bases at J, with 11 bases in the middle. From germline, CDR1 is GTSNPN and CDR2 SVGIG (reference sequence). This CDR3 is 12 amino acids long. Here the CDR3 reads CAWKKRGNTIYF. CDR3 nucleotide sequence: TGTGCCTGGAAGAAAAGAGGCAACACCATATATTTT.

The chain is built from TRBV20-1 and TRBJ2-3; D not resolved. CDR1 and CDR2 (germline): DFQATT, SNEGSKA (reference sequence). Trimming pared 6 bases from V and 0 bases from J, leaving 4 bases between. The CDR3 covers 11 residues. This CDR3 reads CSAESTDTQYF. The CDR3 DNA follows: TGCAGTGCAGAGAGCACAGATACGCAGTATTTT.

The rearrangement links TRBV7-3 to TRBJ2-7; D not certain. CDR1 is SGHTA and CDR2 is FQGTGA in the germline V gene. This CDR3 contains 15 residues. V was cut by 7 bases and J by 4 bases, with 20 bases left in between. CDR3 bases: TGTGCCAGCACCTCCCAAGATGGCCAGATTTACGAGCAGTACTTC. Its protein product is CASTSQDGQIYEQYF.

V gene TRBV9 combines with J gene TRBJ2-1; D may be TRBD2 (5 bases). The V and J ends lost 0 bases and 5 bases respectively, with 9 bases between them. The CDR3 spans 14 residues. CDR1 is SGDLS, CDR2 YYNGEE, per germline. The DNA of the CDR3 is TGTGCCAGCAGCGTAGTGGTCGGGGACAATGAGCAGTTCTTC. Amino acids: CASSVVVGDNEQFF.

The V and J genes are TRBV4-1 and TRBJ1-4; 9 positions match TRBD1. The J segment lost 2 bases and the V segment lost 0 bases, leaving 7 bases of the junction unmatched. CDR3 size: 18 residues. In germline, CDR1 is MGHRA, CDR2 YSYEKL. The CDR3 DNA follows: TGCGCCAGCAGCCAAGACGGCCAAACAGGGGGCACTAATGAAAAACTGTTTTTT. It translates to CASSQDGQTGGTNEKLFF.

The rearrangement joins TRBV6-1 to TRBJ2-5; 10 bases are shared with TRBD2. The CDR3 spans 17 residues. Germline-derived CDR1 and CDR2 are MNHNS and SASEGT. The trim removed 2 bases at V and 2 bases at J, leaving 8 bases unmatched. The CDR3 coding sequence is TGTGCCAGCAGTGAAAGTTTGTCTAGCGGGGGTCAAGAGACCCAGTACTTC. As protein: CASSESLSSGGQETQYF.

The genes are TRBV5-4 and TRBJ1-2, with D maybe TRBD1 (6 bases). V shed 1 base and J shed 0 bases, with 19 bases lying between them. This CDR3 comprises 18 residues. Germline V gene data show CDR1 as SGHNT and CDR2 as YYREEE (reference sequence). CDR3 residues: CASSLSPGAGGANYGYTF. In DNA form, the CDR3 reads TGTGCCAGCAGCTTGAGTCCAGGTGCGGGGGGCGCTAACTATGGCTACACCTTC.

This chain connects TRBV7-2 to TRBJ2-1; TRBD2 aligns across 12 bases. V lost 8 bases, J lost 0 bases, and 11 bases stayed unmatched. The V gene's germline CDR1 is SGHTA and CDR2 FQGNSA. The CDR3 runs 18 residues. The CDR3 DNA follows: TGTGCCAGCCGAGACCTAGCGGGGGGGCGGAGCTCCTACAATGAGCAGTTCTTC. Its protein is CASRDLAGGRSSYNEQFF.

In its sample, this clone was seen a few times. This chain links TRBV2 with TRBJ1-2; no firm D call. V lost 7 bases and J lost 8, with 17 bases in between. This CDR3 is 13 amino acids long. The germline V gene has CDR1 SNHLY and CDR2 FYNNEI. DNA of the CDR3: TGTGCCAGCACGAGGAGGGTGCCATACGGCTACACCTTC. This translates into CASTRRVPYGYTF.

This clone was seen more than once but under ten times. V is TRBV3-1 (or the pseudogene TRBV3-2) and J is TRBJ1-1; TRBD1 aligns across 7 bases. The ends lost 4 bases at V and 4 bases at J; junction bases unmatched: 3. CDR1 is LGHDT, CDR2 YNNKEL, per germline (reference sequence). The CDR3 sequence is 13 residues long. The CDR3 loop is CASSLNRGTEAFF. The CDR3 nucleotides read TGTGCCAGCAGCCTAAACAGGGGCACTGAAGCTTTCTTT.

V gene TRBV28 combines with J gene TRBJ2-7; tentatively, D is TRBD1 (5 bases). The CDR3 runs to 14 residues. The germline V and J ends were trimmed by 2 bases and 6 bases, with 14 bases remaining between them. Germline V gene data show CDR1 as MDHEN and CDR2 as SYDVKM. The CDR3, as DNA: TGTGCCAGCAGTTTACCCGCAGGGATTAGCGAGCAGTACTTC. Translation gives CASSLPAGISEQYF.

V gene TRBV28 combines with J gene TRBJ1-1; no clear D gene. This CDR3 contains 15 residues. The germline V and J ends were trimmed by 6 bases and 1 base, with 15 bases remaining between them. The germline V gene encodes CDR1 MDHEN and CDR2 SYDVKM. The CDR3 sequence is CASSILGGRNTEAFF. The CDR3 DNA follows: TGTGCCAGCAGCATCCTCGGAGGGAGGAACACTGAAGCTTTCTTT.

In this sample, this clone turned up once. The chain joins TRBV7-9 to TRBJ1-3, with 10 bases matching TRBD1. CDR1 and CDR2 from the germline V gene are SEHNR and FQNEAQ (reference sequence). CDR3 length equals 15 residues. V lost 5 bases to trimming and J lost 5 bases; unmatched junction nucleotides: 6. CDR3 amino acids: CASSHRQGARNTIYF. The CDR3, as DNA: TGTGCCAGCAGCCATAGACAGGGGGCGAGAAACACCATATATTTT.

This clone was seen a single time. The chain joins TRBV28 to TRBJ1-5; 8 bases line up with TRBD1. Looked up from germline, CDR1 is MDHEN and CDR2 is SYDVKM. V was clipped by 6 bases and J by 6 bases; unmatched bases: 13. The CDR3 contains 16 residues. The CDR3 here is CASSLTGDWHGQPQHF. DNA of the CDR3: TGTGCCAGCAGCCTGACAGGGGATTGGCACGGTCAGCCCCAGCATTTT.

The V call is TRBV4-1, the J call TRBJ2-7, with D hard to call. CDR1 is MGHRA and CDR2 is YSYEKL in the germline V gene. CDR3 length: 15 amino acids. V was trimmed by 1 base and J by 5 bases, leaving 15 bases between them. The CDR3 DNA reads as TGCGCCAGCAGCCAAGTGCCCTCCCTGGCCCACGAGCAGTACTTC. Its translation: CASSQVPSLAHEQYF.

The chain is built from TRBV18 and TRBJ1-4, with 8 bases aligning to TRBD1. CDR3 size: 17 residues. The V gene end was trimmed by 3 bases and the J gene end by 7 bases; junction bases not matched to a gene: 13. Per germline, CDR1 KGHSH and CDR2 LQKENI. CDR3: CASSPRGPGGEGEKLFF. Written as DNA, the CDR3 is TGTGCCAGCTCACCGCGCGGTCCAGGGGGCGAGGGTGAAAAACTGTTTTTT.

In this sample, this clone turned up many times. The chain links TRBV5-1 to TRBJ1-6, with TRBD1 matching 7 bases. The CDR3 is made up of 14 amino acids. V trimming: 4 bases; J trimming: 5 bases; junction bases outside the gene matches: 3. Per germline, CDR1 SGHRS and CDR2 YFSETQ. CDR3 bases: TGCGCCAGCAGCCCCGGGACAGATAATTCACCCCTCCACTTT. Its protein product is CASSPGTDNSPLHF.

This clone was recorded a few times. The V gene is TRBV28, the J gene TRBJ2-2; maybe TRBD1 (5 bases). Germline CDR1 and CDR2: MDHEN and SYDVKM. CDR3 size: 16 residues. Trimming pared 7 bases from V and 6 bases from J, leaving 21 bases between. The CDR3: CASTFGAAPWPGELFF. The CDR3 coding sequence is TGTGCCAGCACTTTTGGGGCGGCCCCCTGGCCCGGGGAGCTGTTTTTT.